This TCR beta chain came from a study of CD8+ T cells in alopecia areata. As concerns this clone: The antigen remains unidentified.

Whole-study findings and limits: The study found TCR sharing across patients less clear than in mice, possibly for HLA reasons. Higher clonality was seen in lesional scalp than in normal scalp, especially in alopecia totalis/universalis.

It was cDNA, reverse transcribed from extracted RNA, that served as the sequencing template. Here immunoSEQ multiplex PCR was the method, and the copy in TCRdb shows in-frame clones only, minus some. The data show about 110,000 clones, approximately 60% seen once. V dropped 3 bases and J dropped 4 bases, with 13 bases sitting between them. The germline gives CDR1 SEHNR, CDR2 FQNEAQ (reference sequence). The CDR3 is 15 residues long. Sample: CD8+ T cells sorted from blood. The sequence came from a human donor in good health. The chain employs TRBV7-9 and TRBJ1-3; possible D gene TRBD1, 6 bases. The chain's CDR3 is CASSFTRGGGNTIYF. In DNA, the CDR3 is TGTGCCAGCAGCTTTACCAGGGGCGGGGGAAACACCATATATTTT.